This T cell receptor beta chain stems from a study of cytomegalovirus exposure and HLA in healthy donors. This CDR3 has 13 amino acids. V lost 0 bases to trimming and J lost 6 bases, with 7 bases between them. Per germline, CDR1 SGHDT and CDR2 YYEEEE. The primer mix had 60 Vbeta and 13 Jbeta primers. Using immunoSEQ multiplex PCR, the repertoire was profiled, and TCRdb retains in-frame clones only, with some absent. The sample contains approximately 150,000 clones, approximately 80% of which appear only once. This clone was seen a few times. The sequenced sample consisted of PBMCs. V usage is TRBV5-6 and J usage is TRBJ1-5; D gene unclear. The source is a man aged 35 to 55 in good health and CMV-seronegative. The CDR3 DNA reads TGTGCCAGCAGCTTGGGTACGGTTCAGCCCCAGCATTTT. This gives the protein CASSLGTVQPQHF.